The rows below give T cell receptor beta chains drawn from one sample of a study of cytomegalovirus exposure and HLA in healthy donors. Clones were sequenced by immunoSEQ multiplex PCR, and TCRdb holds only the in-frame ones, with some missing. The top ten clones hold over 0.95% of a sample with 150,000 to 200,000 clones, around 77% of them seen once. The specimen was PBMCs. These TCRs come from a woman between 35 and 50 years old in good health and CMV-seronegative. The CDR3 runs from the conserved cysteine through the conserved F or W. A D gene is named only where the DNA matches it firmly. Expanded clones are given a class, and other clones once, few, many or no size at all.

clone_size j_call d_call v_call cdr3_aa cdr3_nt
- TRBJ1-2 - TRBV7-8 CASSFVGGDSYGYTF TGTGCCAGCAGCTTCGTCGGGGGGGATTCTTATGGCTACACCTTC
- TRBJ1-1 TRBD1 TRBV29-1 CSVFLTGTNTEAFF TGCAGCGTTTTCCTGACAGGGACGAACACTGAAGCTTTCTTT
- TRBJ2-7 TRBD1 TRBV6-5 CASSPGQGRQYF TGTGCCAGCAGTCCGGGACAGGGGAGACAGTACTTC
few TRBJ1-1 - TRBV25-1 CASRGLGFTEAFF TGTGCCAGCAGGGGGCTGGGATTCACTGAAGCTTTCTTT
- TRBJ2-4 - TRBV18 CASSPPIEGAKNIQYF TGTGCCAGCTCACCACCGATTGAGGGAGCCAAAAACATTCAGTACTTC
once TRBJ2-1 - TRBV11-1 CASSLGLRGGSEQFF TGTGCCAGCAGCTTAGGTCTTAGGGGAGGTAGTGAGCAGTTCTTC
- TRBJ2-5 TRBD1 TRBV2 CASSVPGGQETQYF TGTGCCAGCAGTGTCCCAGGGGGCCAAGAGACCCAGTACTTC
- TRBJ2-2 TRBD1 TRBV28 CASTPGQGSDTGELFF TGTGCCAGCACCCCGGGACAGGGTTCCGACACCGGGGAGCTGTTTTTT
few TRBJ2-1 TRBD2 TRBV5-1 CASSFTTSGLSSYNEQFF TGCGCCAGCAGCTTCACGACTAGCGGGCTGAGCTCCTACAATGAGCAGTTCTTC
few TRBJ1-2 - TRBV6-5 CASSPVGGADYGYTF TGTGCCAGCAGCCCCGTTGGGGGGGCTGACTATGGCTACACCTTC
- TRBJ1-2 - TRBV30 CAWSTGSGYTF TGTGCCTGGAGTACCGGTTCGGGCTACACCTTC
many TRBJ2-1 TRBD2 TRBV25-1 CASSEYGAGDRNEQFF TGTGCCAGCAGTGAATACGGAGCGGGAGATCGCAATGAGCAGTTCTTC
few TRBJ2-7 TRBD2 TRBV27 CASSLFGGDYEQYF TGTGCCAGCAGTTTATTCGGGGGGGACTACGAGCAGTACTTC
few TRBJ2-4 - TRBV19 CASSIRGWEEIQYF TGTGCCAGTAGTATTAGGGGCTGGGAGGAGATTCAGTACTTC
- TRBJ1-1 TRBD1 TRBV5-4 CASSLPGQLNTEAFF TGTGCCAGCAGCTTGCCGGGACAGTTGAACACTGAAGCTTTCTTT
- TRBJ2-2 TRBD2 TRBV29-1 CSGTSGSQGGELFF TGCAGCGGGACTAGCGGGAGTCAGGGCGGGGAGCTGTTTTTT
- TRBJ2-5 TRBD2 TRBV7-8 CASSFSKRELETQYF TGTGCCAGCAGCTTTTCAAAGCGGGAGTTAGAGACCCAGTACTTC
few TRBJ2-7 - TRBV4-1 CASSQPRAGEQYF TGCGCCAGCAGCCAACCTCGAGCAGGCGAGCAGTACTTC
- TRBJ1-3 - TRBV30 CAWTLFSGNTIYF TGTGCCTGGACCCTCTTTTCTGGAAACACCATATATTTT
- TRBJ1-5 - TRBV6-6 CASSQAGQEQPQHF TGTGCCAGCAGTCAGGCGGGCCAAGAACAGCCCCAGCATTTT
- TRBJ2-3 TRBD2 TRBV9 CASSDHSGESTDTQYF TGTGCCAGCAGCGACCATAGCGGGGAAAGCACAGATACGCAGTATTTT
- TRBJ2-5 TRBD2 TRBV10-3 CAITEGLAGGIGETQYF TGTGCCATCACCGAGGGACTAGCGGGAGGGATTGGAGAGACCCAGTACTTC
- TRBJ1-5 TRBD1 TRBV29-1 CSVTGQGGQPQHF TGCAGCGTCACGGGACAGGGGGGTCAGCCCCAGCATTTT
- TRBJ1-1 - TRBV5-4 CASSLDGHGATEAFF TGTGCCAGCAGCTTGGATGGCCATGGTGCCACTGAAGCTTTCTTT
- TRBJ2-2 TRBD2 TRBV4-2 CASSPREGGGRATKGTGELFF TGTGCCAGCAGCCCCCGGGAGGGTGGCGGGAGGGCCACAAAGGGGACCGGGGAGCTGTTTTTT
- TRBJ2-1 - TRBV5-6 CASSLFDAAEIDEQFF TGTGCCAGCAGCTTGTTTGATGCCGCGGAAATCGATGAGCAGTTCTTC
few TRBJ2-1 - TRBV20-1 CSAETSYEQFF TGCAGTGCTGAAACTAGTTATGAGCAGTTCTTC
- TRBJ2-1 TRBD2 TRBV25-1 CASSEGASGSYNEQFF TGTGCCAGCAGTGAAGGGGCTAGCGGGAGCTACAATGAGCAGTTCTTC
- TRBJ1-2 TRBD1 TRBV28 CASTLNSGGDGYTF TGTGCCAGCACATTAAATTCAGGGGGCGATGGCTACACCTTC
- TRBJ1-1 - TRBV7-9 CASSQDRNTEAFF TGTGCCAGCAGCCAAGATAGGAACACTGAAGCTTTCTTT
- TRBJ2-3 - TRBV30 CAWSPPGTDTQYF TGTGCCTGGAGTCCCCCAGGCACAGATACGCAGTATTTT
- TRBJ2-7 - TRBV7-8 CASSPVSYEQYF TGTGCCAGCAGCCCGGTATCATACGAGCAGTACTTC
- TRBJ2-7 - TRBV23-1 CARRDLNEQYF TGCGCCAGGAGGGACTTAAACGAGCAGTACTTC
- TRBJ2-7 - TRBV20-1 CSASRVGEQYF TGCAGTGCTAGCCGGGTAGGCGAGCAGTACTTC
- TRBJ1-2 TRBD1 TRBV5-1 CASSSRGDLYGYTF TGCGCCAGCAGCTCCAGGGGGGATCTCTATGGCTACACCTTC
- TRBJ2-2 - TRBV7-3 CASSLEGGELFF TGTGCCAGCAGTCTCGAGGGCGGGGAGCTGTTTTTT
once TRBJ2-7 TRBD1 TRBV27 CASSYEGAEQYF TGTGCCAGCAGTTACGAGGGGGCCGAGCAGTACTTC
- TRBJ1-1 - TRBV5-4 CASSPTATALSTEAFF TGTGCCAGCAGCCCAACAGCGACAGCGCTAAGCACTGAAGCTTTCTTT
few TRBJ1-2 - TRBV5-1 CASSLGTNGGYTF TGCGCCAGCAGCTTGGGGACTAACGGAGGCTACACCTTC
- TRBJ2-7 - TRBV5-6 CASSSRPGKIYEQYF TGTGCCAGCAGCTCCCGTCCCGGGAAGATATACGAGCAGTACTTC
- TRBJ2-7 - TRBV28 CASSPSGLTYEQYF TGTGCCAGCAGTCCTTCGGGACTTACCTACGAGCAGTACTTC